Included here is one TCR beta chain sequence, with context. Germline is not matched at one junction end, which may reflect a read error. The data stem from a study of blood T cells in healthy people across ages. Each individual donor underwent a draw of approximately 10 milliliters of peripheral blood. Using a J-beta primer mix together with a sample-barcoded 5' primer, a second PCR was run for roughly 6 to 12 cycles. TCRdb processed the 5' RACE reads anew with MiXCR; each CDR3 protein has one entry. The repertoire holds about 1.8 million distinct CDR3 sequences, with roughly 50% as singletons. This sequence was found in a woman between 40 and 50 years old in good health. Sample: blood.

The CDR3 loop reads CANSPLPSGTDTQYF. The CDR3 DNA reads as TGTGCCAACAGCCCTCTGCCTAGCGGCACAGATACGCAGTATTTT. V usage is TRBV7-9 and J usage is TRBJ2-3, with D possibly matching TRBD2 (6 bases). The CDR3 runs to 15 residues. Germline V gene sequence: CDR1 SEHNR, CDR2 FQNEAQ (reference sequence).